These T cell receptor beta chains were read from a single sample in a study of CD8 T cells in Susac syndrome. Using its own MiXCR run on the immunoSEQ multiplex PCR reads, TCRdb lists one record per CDR3 protein. This table has more than 150,000 distinct CDR3 sequences, 90% to 95% appearing once. Sample: CD4+ T cells from PBMCs. Every receptor here comes from a human donor in good health. CDR3s include the opening cysteine and the closing phenylalanine or tryptophan. D genes are given only for firm matches.

>TRBD1|TRBV20-1|TRBJ2-5
CSAQLGQGETQYF
TGCAGTGCTCAGCTGGGACAGGGTGAGACCCAGTACTTC
>-|TRBV30|TRBJ2-3
CAWSVRTDTQYF
TGTGCCTGGAGTGTACGGACAGATACGCAGTATTTT
>TRBD2|TRBV5-6|TRBJ2-2
CASSLGFLAGGPELFF
TGTGCCAGCAGCTTGGGTTTCCTAGCGGGGGGGCCGGAGCTGTTTTTT
>-|TRBV7-8|TRBJ2-6
CASSLMGVPSGANVLTF
TGTGCCAGCAGCTTAATGGGGGTTCCCTCTGGGGCCAACGTCCTGACTTTC
>-|TRBV14|TRBJ1-5
CASTPLEGGESNQPQHF
TGTGCCAGCACCCCCCTAGAAGGGGGAGAGAGCAATCAGCCCCAGCATTTT
>-|TRBV30|TRBJ1-2
CAWSVGANYGYTF
TGTGCCTGGAGCGTAGGAGCAAACTATGGCTACACCTTC
>-|TRBV30|TRBJ2-2
CAWSVGYNTGELFF
TGTGCCTGGAGTGTGGGCTATAACACCGGGGAGCTGTTTTTT
>-|TRBV20-1|TRBJ1-5
CSARPDLNQPQHF
TGCAGTGCTAGACCCGACCTTAATCAGCCCCAGCATTTT
>TRBD2|TRBV20-1|TRBJ2-5
CSAQTSGQETQYF
TGCAGTGCTCAGACTAGCGGCCAAGAGACCCAGTACTTC
>-|TRBV24-1|TRBJ2-6
CATSDYTLPSGANVLTF
TGTGCCACCAGTGATTACACCCTTCCCTCTGGGGCCAACGTCCTGACTTTC
>-|TRBV12-3/TRBV12-4|TRBJ2-5
CASREDFQETQYF
TGTGCCAGCAGAGAGGATTTCCAAGAGACCCAGTACTTC
>-|TRBV29-1|TRBJ2-6
CSVEDRAGWYSGANVLTF
TGCAGCGTTGAAGATCGGGCAGGGTGGTACTCTGGGGCCAACGTCCTGACTTTC
>-|TRBV5-1|TRBJ1-4
CASSLSGFSNEKLFF
TGCGCCAGCAGCTTGAGCGGGTTTTCTAATGAAAAACTGTTTTTT
>-|TRBV28|TRBJ2-7
CASRRTGFSYEQYF
TGTGCCAGCAGGCGTACAGGGTTCTCCTACGAGCAGTACTTC
>TRBD1|TRBV28|TRBJ1-2
CASSLWAGGKAEIYTF
TGTGCCAGCAGTTTATGGGCAGGGGGCAAAGCCGAGATCTACACCTTC
>TRBD2|TRBV28|TRBJ2-7
CASSYSGIYDEQYF
TGTGCCAGCAGCTATAGCGGGATTTACGACGAGCAGTACTTC
>-|TRBV12-3/TRBV12-4|TRBJ1-1
CASSKGMNTEAFF
TGTGCCAGCTCCAAAGGGATGAACACTGAAGCTTTCTTT
>-|TRBV4-1|TRBJ1-4
CASSQDYRVAEKLFF
TGCGCCAGCAGCCAAGATTACCGGGTTGCCGAAAAACTGTTTTTT
>TRBD2|TRBV29-1|TRBJ2-2
CSVAREDTGELFF
TGCAGCGTTGCCCGGGAGGATACCGGGGAGCTGTTTTTT
>TRBD1|TRBV5-4|TRBJ1-3
CASSPGQGSGNTIYF
TGTGCCAGCAGTCCGGGACAGGGGTCTGGAAACACCATATATTTT
>-|TRBV30|TRBJ2-2
CAWSRKETNTGELFF
TGTGCCTGGAGTAGGAAGGAGACGAACACCGGGGAGCTGTTTTTT
>-|TRBV13|TRBJ1-1
CASSPLWGPLNTEAFF
TGTGCCAGCAGCCCGTTGTGGGGTCCCCTGAACACTGAAGCTTTCTTT
>TRBD1|TRBV7-3|TRBJ1-1
CASSLQGAEYTEAFF
TGTGCCAGCAGCCTACAGGGGGCAGAGTACACTGAAGCTTTCTTT
>-|TRBV6-1|TRBJ2-4
CASSEARGHKNIQYF
TGTGCCAGCAGTGAAGCTAGGGGACACAAAAACATTCAGTACTTC